These T cell receptor beta chains were read from a single sample in a study of T cells in Graves' hyperthyroidism and ophthalmopathy. TCRdb used MiXCR to reprocess the multiplex PCR reads, holding one entry per CDR3 protein. The data hold a few hundred thousand distinct CDR3 sequences, with around 14% observed a single time. Sequenced: blood. Every receptor here comes from a woman in her 30s with Graves' hyperthyroidism. Both conserved end residues are part of each CDR3. The D gene is left open where the match is weak. The listing skips clone size in some rows; elsewhere it reads once, few, many or a size class.

TRBD2	TRBV6-2/TRBV6-3	TRBJ2-1	.	CASSRLAGGRGEQFF	TGTGCCAGCAGTCGACTAGCGGGAGGGCGGGGTGAGCAGTTCTTC
TRBD2	TRBV4-2	TRBJ2-3	few	CASSQGLAGDTQYF	TGTGCCAGCAGCCAAGGACTAGCGGGAGATACGCAGTATTTT
.	TRBV28	TRBJ2-3	many	CASRRSISVSTDTQYF	TGTGCCAGCCGAAGAAGTATAAGCGTTAGCACAGATACGCAGTATTTT
.	TRBV6-5	TRBJ2-7	many	CASSYGESSYEQYF	TGTGCCAGCAGTTACGGGGAAAGCTCCTACGAGCAGTACTTC
TRBD1	TRBV28	TRBJ2-1	.	CASSITGDNEQFF	TGTGCCAGCAGTATTACAGGGGATAATGAGCAGTTCTTC
.	TRBV5-1	TRBJ2-7	many	CASTQGTVSYEQYF	TGCGCCAGCACCCAGGGGACCGTTTCCTACGAGCAGTACTTC
.	TRBV7-9	TRBJ2-3	.	CANQQGLGTDTQYF	TGTGCCAACCAACAGGGCCTTGGCACAGATACGCAGTATTTT
TRBD1	TRBV5-1	TRBJ2-7	many	CASSSQTGGSYEQYF	TGCGCCAGCAGCTCGCAAACAGGGGGCTCCTACGAGCAGTACTTC
.	TRBV18	TRBJ2-3	many	CASSPFGGTSTDTQYF	TGTGCCAGCTCACCGTTTGGGGGAACTAGCACAGATACGCAGTATTTT
.	TRBV14	TRBJ1-1	.	CASSQSQGTEAFF	TGTGCCAGCAGCCAATCCCAGGGGACTGAAGCTTTCTTT
.	TRBV7-9	TRBJ2-7	many	CASSLIGHSSYEQYF	TGTGCCAGCAGCTTAATCGGACATTCCTCCTACGAGCAGTACTTC
.	TRBV27	TRBJ2-1	many	CASRDRPAGYNEQFF	TGTGCCAGCAGAGATCGACCAGCGGGCTACAATGAGCAGTTCTTC
.	TRBV28	TRBJ2-7	few	CASSPPGTPTYEQHF	TGTGCCAGCAGCCCCCCCGGGACACCAACCTACGAGCAGCACTTC
TRBD2	TRBV15	TRBJ2-1	many	CATSMWRESRDEQFF	TGTGCCACCAGCATGTGGCGGGAGTCCCGCGATGAGCAGTTCTTC
.	TRBV12-3/TRBV12-4	TRBJ2-7	many	CASSPDLRASYEQYF	TGTGCCAGCAGCCCTGACCTGCGGGCCTCCTACGAGCAGTACTTC
TRBD2	TRBV20-1	TRBJ2-7	many	CSADKVAGAYEQYF	TGCAGTGCGGACAAAGTTGCGGGAGCCTACGAGCAGTACTTC
TRBD2	TRBV6-1	TRBJ2-5	few	CAGLGLAGGETQYF	TGTGCCGGACTGGGACTAGCGGGCGGGGAGACCCAGTACTTC
TRBD1	TRBV29-1	TRBJ2-7	many	CSVGRDRVPYEQYF	TGCAGCGTCGGTCGGGACAGGGTCCCCTACGAGCAGTACTTC
TRBD1	TRBV3-1	TRBJ2-7	.	CASSQYRTGAGGEQYF	TGTGCCAGCAGCCAGTATCGGACAGGGGCGGGTGGCGAGCAGTACTTC
.	TRBV11-2	TRBJ1-1	many	CASSLLSGGGTEAFF	TGTGCCAGCAGCTTACTCTCGGGGGGGGGCACTGAAGCTTTCTTT